The clone carrying this TCR beta chain was picked up a small number of times. Its antigen is not identified. V was shortened by 8 bases and J by 0 bases, with 16 bases between the two germline ends. Germline-derived CDR1 and CDR2 are LGHNA and YNFKEQ. This CDR3 comprises 16 residues. This specimen belongs to a study of T cell repertoires in ileal Crohn's disease. Overall study findings and caveats: All patients with clonality above 26.8% had endoscopic recurrence.

The protocol was immunoSEQ multiplex PCR, while the TCRdb copy is restricted to in-frame clones and leaves out a portion. Found here are 30,000 or so clones, about three quarters of them singletons; the top ten hold 4.5% to 7%. The receptor was derived from an adult with Crohn's disease. The sequencing input was ileal tissue. V gene TRBV4-2 combines with J gene TRBJ1-4, with a possible D match to TRBD1 (5 bases). CDR3 DNA: TGTGCCAGCGGCCGGGGCCCCGAAGCAACTAATGAAAAACTGTTTTTT. This codes for CASGRGPEATNEKLFF.